This T cell receptor beta chain was profiled in a study of T cell responses to AZD1222 COVID-19 vaccine. Comments on this clone: Its specificity is not known.

The repertoire was sequenced with immunoSEQ multiplex PCR; TCRdb's copy has only in-frame clones and lacks some. This sample has about 140,000 clones; roughly 92% occur once, and the top ten carry around 3.5%. Whole-study results and caveats: Researchers took repertoire samples only after the peak T cell response had come. At baseline, just a handful of AZD1222 recipients tested seropositive. A mostly white British donor set with more females was recruited, and clonal diversity was possibly underestimated.

This TCR was sampled from an adult who received the AZD1222 COVID-19 vaccine. Sample: peripheral blood, taken 28 days after the second AZD1222 dose.

Written as DNA, the CDR3 is TGTGCCATCAGTGATGCGGGCTTTCGGGAAGGATCACCCCTCCACTTT. Amino acid sequence: CAISDAGFREGSPLHF. The J gene is TRBJ1-6, the V gene TRBV10-3; D is ambiguous. The germline CDR1 and CDR2 sequences are ENHRY and SYGVKD. The V and J ends lost 3 bases and 10 bases respectively, with 19 bases between them. The CDR3 is 16 residues long.